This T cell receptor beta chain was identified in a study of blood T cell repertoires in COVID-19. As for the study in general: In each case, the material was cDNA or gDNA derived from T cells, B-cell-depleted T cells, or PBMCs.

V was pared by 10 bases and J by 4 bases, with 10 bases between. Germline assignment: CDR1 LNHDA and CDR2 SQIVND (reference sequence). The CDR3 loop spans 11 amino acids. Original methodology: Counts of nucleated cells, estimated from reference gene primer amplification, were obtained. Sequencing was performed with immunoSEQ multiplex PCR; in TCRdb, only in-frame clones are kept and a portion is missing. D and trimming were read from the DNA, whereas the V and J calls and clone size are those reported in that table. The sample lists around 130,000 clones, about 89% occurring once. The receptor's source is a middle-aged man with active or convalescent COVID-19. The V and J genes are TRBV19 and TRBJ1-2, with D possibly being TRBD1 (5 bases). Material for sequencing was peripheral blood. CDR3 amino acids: CATTERYGYTF. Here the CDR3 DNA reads TGTGCCACGACAGAGCGCTATGGCTACACCTTC.